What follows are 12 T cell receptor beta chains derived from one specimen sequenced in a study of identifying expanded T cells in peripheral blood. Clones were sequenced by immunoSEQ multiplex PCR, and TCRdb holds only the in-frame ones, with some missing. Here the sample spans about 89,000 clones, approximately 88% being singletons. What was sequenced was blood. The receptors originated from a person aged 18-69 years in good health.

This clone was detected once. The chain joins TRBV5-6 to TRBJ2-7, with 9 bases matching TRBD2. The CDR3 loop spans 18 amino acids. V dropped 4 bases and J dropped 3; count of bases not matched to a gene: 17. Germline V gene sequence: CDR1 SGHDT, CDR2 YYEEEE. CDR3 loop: CASSPSLAGGPKDYEQYF. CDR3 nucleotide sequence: TGTGCCAGCAGCCCAAGTCTCGCGGGAGGGCCTAAGGACTACGAGCAGTACTTC.

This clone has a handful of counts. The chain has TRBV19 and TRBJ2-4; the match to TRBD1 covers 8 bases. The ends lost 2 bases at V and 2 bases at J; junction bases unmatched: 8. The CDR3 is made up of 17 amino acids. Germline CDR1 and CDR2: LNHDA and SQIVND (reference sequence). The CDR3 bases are TGTGCCAGTAGTATAAGGGCAGGGGGCTTAACCAAAAACATTCAGTACTTC. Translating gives CASSIRAGGLTKNIQYF.

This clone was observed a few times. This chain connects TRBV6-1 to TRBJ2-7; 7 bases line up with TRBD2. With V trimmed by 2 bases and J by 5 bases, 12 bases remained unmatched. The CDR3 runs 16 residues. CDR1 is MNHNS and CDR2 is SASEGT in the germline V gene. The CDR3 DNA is TGTGCCAGCAGTGAAAGCGTCGGGGAGGGAAGGAACGAGCAGTACTTC. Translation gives CASSESVGEGRNEQYF.

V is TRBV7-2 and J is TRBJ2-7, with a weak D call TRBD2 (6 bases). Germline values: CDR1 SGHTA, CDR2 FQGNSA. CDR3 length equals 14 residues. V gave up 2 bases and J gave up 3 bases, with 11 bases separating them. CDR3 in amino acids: CASSLLGGLYEQYF. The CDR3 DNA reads TGTGCCAGCAGCTTACTCGGGGGTCTCTACGAGCAGTACTTC.

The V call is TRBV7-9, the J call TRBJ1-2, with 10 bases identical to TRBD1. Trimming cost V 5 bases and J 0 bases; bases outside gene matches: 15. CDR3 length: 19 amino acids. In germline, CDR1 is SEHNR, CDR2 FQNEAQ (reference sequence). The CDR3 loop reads CASSPTPGQGEGPNYGYTF. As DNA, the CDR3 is TGTGCCAGCAGCCCAACCCCCGGACAGGGGGAAGGACCTAACTATGGCTACACCTTC.

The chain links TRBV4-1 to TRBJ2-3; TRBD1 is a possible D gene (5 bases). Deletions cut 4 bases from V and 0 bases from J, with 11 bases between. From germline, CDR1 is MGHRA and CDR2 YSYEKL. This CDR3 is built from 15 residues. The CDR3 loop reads CASSLDSSSTDTQYF. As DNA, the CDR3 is TGCGCCAGCAGCCTCGACAGTTCTAGCACAGATACGCAGTATTTT.

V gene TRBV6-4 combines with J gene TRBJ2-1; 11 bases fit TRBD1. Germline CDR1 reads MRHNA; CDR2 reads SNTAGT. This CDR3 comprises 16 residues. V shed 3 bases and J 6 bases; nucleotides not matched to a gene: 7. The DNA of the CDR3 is TGTGCCAGCAGTGAAGCGGAGGGGACAGGGGGCAATGAGCAGTTCTTC. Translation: CASSEAEGTGGNEQFF.

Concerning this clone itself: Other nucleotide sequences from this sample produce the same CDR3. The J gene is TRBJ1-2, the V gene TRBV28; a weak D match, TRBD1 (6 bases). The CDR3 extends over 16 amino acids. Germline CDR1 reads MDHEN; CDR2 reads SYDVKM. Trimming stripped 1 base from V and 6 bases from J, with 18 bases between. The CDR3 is CASSLSIVGGSNGYTF. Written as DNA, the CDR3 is TGTGCCAGCAGTTTATCCATAGTGGGGGGCTCGAATGGCTACACCTTC.

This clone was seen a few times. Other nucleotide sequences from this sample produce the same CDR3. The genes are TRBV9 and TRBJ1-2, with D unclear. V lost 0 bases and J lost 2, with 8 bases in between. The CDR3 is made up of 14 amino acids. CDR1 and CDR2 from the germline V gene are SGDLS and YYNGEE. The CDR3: CASSVGGANYGYTF. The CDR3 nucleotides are TGTGCCAGCAGCGTAGGAGGCGCAAACTATGGCTACACCTTC. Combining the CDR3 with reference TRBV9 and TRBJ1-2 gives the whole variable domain DSGVTQTPKHLITATGQRVTLRCSPRSGDLSVYWYQQSLDQGLQFLIQYYNGEERAKGNILERFSAQQFPDLHSELNLSSLELGDSALYFCASSVGGANYGYTFGSGTRLTVV.

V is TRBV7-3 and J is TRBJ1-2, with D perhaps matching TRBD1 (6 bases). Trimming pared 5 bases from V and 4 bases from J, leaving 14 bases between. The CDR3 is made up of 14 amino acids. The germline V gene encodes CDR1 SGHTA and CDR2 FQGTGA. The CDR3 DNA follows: TGTGCCAGCAGCCCCGGGGGGCTCGGCTATGGCTACACCTTC. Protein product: CASSPGGLGYGYTF.

CDR3 in DNA: TGTGCCAGCAGCCAAGTGGCGCGTCAAGGACAGGGGATCTATCAGCCCCAGCATTTT. This encodes CASSQVARQGQGIYQPQHF. The chain combines TRBV4-2 with TRBJ1-5, with TRBD1 matching 9 bases. The J segment lost 5 bases and the V segment lost 1 base, leaving 15 bases of the junction unmatched. Germline V gene sequence: CDR1 LGHNA, CDR2 YNFKEQ. This CDR3 is built from 19 residues.

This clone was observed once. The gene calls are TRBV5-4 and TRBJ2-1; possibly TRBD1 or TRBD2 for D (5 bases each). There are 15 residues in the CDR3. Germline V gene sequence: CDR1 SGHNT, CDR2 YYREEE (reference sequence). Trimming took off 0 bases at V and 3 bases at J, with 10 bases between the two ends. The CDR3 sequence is CASSLELGDYNEQFF. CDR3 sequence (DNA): TGTGCCAGCAGCTTGGAACTAGGGGACTACAATGAGCAGTTCTTC.